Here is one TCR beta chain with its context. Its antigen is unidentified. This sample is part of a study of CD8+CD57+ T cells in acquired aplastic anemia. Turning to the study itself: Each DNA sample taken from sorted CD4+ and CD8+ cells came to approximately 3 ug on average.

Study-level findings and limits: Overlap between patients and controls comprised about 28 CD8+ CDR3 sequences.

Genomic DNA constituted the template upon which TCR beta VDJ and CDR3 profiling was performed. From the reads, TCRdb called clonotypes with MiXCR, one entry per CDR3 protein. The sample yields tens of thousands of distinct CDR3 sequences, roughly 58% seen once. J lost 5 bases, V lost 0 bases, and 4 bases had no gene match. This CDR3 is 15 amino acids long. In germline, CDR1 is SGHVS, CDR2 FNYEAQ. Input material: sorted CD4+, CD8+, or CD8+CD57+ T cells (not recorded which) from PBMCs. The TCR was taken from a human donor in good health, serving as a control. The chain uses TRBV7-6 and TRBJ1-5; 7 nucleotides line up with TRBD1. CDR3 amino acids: CASSLAAGGDQPQHF. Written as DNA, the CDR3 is TGTGCCAGCAGCTTAGCGGCAGGGGGTGATCAGCCCCAGCATTTT. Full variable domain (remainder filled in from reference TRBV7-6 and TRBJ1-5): GAGVSQSPRYKVTKRGQDVALRCDPISGHVSLYWYRQALGQGPEFLTYFNYEAQQDKSGLPNDRFSAERPEGSISTLTIQRTEQRDSAMYRCASSLAAGGDQPQHFGDGTRLSIL.